These 24 T cell receptor beta chains share one sample of origin, sequenced in a study of shared clonotypes between healthy human individuals. Libraries were prepared by immunoSEQ multiplex PCR; TCRdb keeps only in-frame clonotypes and omits some of them. The sample carries roughly 1 million clones, 75% to 85% recorded once. What was sequenced was memory CD4+ T cells from PBMCs. Noted subset: CD45RA-negative fraction. The source is a man between 18 and 35 years old in good health. Some clones in this sample may be carry-over from other donors' samples.

This clone is a singleton in its sample. The rearrangement uses TRBV4-1 and TRBJ2-7, with D perhaps being TRBD1 or TRBD2 (6 bases each). Germline CDR1 MGHRA, CDR2 YSYEKL. V was cut by 0 bases and J by 6 bases, with 12 bases left in between. The CDR3 spans 14 residues. As DNA, the CDR3 is TGCGCCAGCAGCCAAGATGAGGGGGGAGGCGAGCAGTACTTC. Translated: CASSQDEGGGEQYF.

This chain joins TRBV6-5 and TRBJ1-1, with a possible D match to TRBD1 (5 bases). CDR1 MNHEY and CDR2 SVGAGI come from the germline V gene. V was clipped by 2 bases and J by 1 base, with 8 bases between them. The CDR3 has 14 amino acids. The CDR3 DNA is TGTGCCAGCAGTTACGGCCAGGGGAACACTGAAGCTTTCTTT. This codes for CASSYGQGNTEAFF.

This clone was found a few times. The rearrangement links TRBV9 to TRBJ2-5; maybe TRBD2 (6 bases). The length of the CDR3 is 14 residues. Germline V gene lookup returns CDR1 SGDLS and CDR2 YYNGEE. The V and J ends lost 0 bases and 5 bases respectively, with 11 bases between them. The CDR3 nucleotides read TGTGCCAGCAGCGTAGTGGGGGAGGTGGAGACCCAGTACTTC. It specifies CASSVVGEVETQYF.

This chain links TRBV9 with TRBJ2-7; 11 nucleotides agree with TRBD2. Germline V gene lookup returns CDR1 SGDLS and CDR2 YYNGEE. This CDR3 has 19 amino acids. V lost 4 bases, J lost 2 bases, and 17 bases stayed unmatched. In DNA form, the CDR3 reads TGTGCCAGCAGCTTCAGGATACCAATAGCGGGAGGGCCACCCTACGAGCAGTACTTC. It codes for CASSFRIPIAGGPPYEQYF.

Points on this clone: The same CDR3 is also encoded by other DNA sequences in this sample. CDR3 sequence reads: CASRTGGETQYF. The DNA of the CDR3 is TGTGCCAGCAGGACGGGGGGCGAGACCCAGTACTTC. The genes are TRBV2 and TRBJ2-5; D is perhaps TRBD2 (7 bases). This CDR3 contains 12 residues. CDR1 and CDR2 (germline): SNHLY, FYNNEI. V was clipped by 6 bases and J by 5 bases, with 10 bases between them.

The chain is built from TRBV18 and TRBJ1-1; no clear D gene. CDR3 length: 16 amino acids. The V end lost 1 base, the J end lost 5 bases, and 17 bases lay between the germline ends. Germline CDR1 reads KGHSH; CDR2 reads LQKENI. The CDR3 is CASSPRSPGYGTEAFF. Here the CDR3 DNA reads TGTGCCAGCTCACCACGATCCCCTGGGTACGGGACTGAAGCTTTCTTT.

The rearrangement uses TRBV7-2 and TRBJ1-5; D might be TRBD1 (5 bases). The V and J ends lost 0 bases and 5 bases respectively, with 11 bases between them. There are 15 residues in the CDR3. Germline V gives CDR1 SGHTA, CDR2 FQGNSA. CDR3 bases: TGTGCCAGCAGCTTAGCTGCAGGGACGCATCAGCCCCAGCATTTT. Translating gives CASSLAAGTHQPQHF.

This chain uses TRBV5-6 with TRBJ2-7; TRBD2 is a possible D gene (5 bases). This CDR3 is 15 amino acids long. V shed 2 bases and J shed 0 bases, with 12 bases lying between them. Germline-derived CDR1 and CDR2 are SGHDT and YYEEEE. Here the CDR3 reads CASSLPPGSSYEQYF. DNA of the CDR3: TGTGCCAGCAGCTTACCACCGGGGAGCTCCTACGAGCAGTACTTC.

The genes are TRBV6-9 and TRBJ1-4; TRBD1 aligns across 8 bases. This CDR3 is 16 amino acids long. Per the germline V gene, CDR1 is MNHGY and CDR2 is SVAAGI. V dropped 3 bases and J dropped 4; count of bases not matched to a gene: 7. This CDR3 reads CASSYSDRGDNEKLFF. The CDR3 DNA reads TGTGCCAGCAGTTACTCTGACAGGGGCGATAATGAAAAACTGTTTTTT.

The chain uses TRBV9 and TRBJ2-1, with D possibly matching TRBD2 (5 bases). CDR3 length: 12 amino acids. The V gene's germline CDR1 is SGDLS and CDR2 YYNGEE. Trimming stripped 0 bases from V and 11 bases from J, with 9 bases between. CDR3 DNA: TGTGCCAGCAGCGTAGATGACGGGAAGCAGTTCTTC. It yields the protein CASSVDDGKQFF.

The chain joins TRBV18 to TRBJ2-2; perhaps TRBD2 as D (6 bases). There are 16 residues in the CDR3. CDR1 is KGHSH, CDR2 LQKENI, per germline. V lost 3 bases, J lost 6 bases, and 17 bases lay in between. CDR3 in amino acids: CASSPFRLVSAGELFF. CDR3 sequence (DNA): TGTGCCAGCTCACCGTTTCGACTAGTCTCAGCCGGGGAGCTGTTTTTT.

This clone was detected many times. The chain uses TRBV11-2 and TRBJ2-1; the match to TRBD1 covers 9 bases. Germline lookup yields CDR1 SGHAT and CDR2 FQNNGV. The V gene end was trimmed by 4 bases and the J gene end by 1 base; junction bases not matched to a gene: 8. This CDR3 contains 17 residues. CDR3: CASSSLDRGGSYNEQFF. The CDR3 DNA reads as TGTGCCAGCAGCTCGTTGGACAGGGGAGGGTCCTACAATGAGCAGTTCTTC.

The chain is built from TRBV28 and TRBJ1-5; 9 bases fit TRBD1. Trimming took 7 bases from V and 6 from J; bases not matched to a gene: 19. Germline CDR1 is MDHEN and CDR2 is SYDVKM. The length of the CDR3 is 18 residues. This CDR3 is CASKPPFNRGLIGQPQHF. CDR3 nucleotide sequence: TGTGCCAGCAAGCCCCCCTTTAACAGGGGGCTAATAGGTCAGCCCCAGCATTTT.

The gene calls are TRBV7-3 and TRBJ1-2; D perhaps matches TRBD1 (6 bases). Germline CDR1 and CDR2: SGHTA and FQGTGA. This CDR3 comprises 14 residues. With 2 bases removed from V and 6 bases from J, the gap between germline ends came to 13 bases. The CDR3, as DNA: TGTGCCAGCAGCTTACTAGGGGGGCAGGATGGCTACACCTTC. This codes for CASSLLGGQDGYTF.

The rearrangement joins TRBV14 to TRBJ1-2; 7 positions agree with TRBD1. V lost 10 bases to trimming and J lost 2 bases; unmatched junction nucleotides: 19. Germline CDR1 reads SGHDN; CDR2 reads FVKESK. CDR3 length equals 17 residues. This CDR3 reads CAIKWRFDRAANYGYTF. The CDR3 DNA reads as TGTGCCATCAAGTGGAGGTTCGACAGGGCCGCAAACTATGGCTACACCTTC.

CDR3 residues: CASSRLADWSYNEQFF. CDR3 sequence (DNA): TGCGCCAGCAGCCGTTTAGCCGATTGGTCCTACAATGAGCAGTTCTTC. The rearrangement joins TRBV4-3 to TRBJ2-1, with no clear D. This CDR3 comprises 16 residues. Germline V gene lookup returns CDR1 LGHNA and CDR2 YSLEER. V lost 4 bases to trimming and J lost 1 base, with 14 bases between them.

This clone was seen a single time. The chain joins TRBV9 to TRBJ2-1, with 10 positions matching TRBD2. The V and J ends lost 3 bases and 7 bases, in that order; junction bases with no gene match: 10. Germline-derived CDR1 and CDR2 are SGDLS and YYNGEE. The CDR3 loop spans 16 amino acids. CDR3 DNA sequence: TGTGCCAGCAGCGCCATAGCGGGAGGCAGGGGGAATGAGCAGTTCTTC. Its translation is CASSAIAGGRGNEQFF.

This chain joins TRBV5-6 and TRBJ2-1; 11 bases match TRBD2. The CDR3 contains 14 residues. Per germline, CDR1 SGHDT and CDR2 YYEEEE. The ends lost 2 bases at V and 10 bases at J; junction bases unmatched: 5. As DNA, the CDR3 is TGTGCCAGCAGCTTCACTAGCGGGGGTCCGGAGCAGTTCTTC. This translates into CASSFTSGGPEQFF.

J is TRBJ2-1 and V is TRBV21-1; TRBD2, the D gene given by the table, was not confirmed from the DNA. TRBV21-1 is annotated as a pseudogene. The CDR3 has 13 amino acids. The CDR3 loop is CASPLGPFNEQFF. DNA for the CDR3: TGTGCCAGCCCCCTAGGTCCCTTCAATGAGCAGTTCTTC.

This clone showed up just once. The J gene is TRBJ1-2, the V gene TRBV5-8, with D possibly TRBD1 on 5 matching bases. This CDR3 has 16 residues. Germline V gene data show CDR1 as SGHTS and CDR2 as YDEGEE. With 0 bases removed from V and 4 bases from J, the gap between germline ends came to 16 bases. The CDR3 reads CASSLGDGTLGYGYTF. CDR3 nucleotides: TGTGCCAGCAGCTTGGGGGACGGGACCCTAGGCTATGGCTACACCTTC.

This clone was observed at least ten times. V gene TRBV5-4 combines with J gene TRBJ1-4; TRBD1 is a possible D gene (5 bases). Per the germline V gene, CDR1 is SGHNT and CDR2 is YYREEE (reference sequence). V lost 1 base to trimming and J lost 8 bases, with 9 bases between them. The CDR3 runs 13 residues. CDR3 in amino acids: CASSLQGGEKLFF. In DNA, the CDR3 is TGTGCCAGCAGCTTGCAGGGTGGGGAAAAACTGTTTTTT.

This clone was picked up one time. The chain carries TRBV6-6 and TRBJ2-7, with D maybe TRBD2 (6 bases). Germline CDR1 reads MNHNY; CDR2 reads SVGAGI (reference sequence). The CDR3 is 13 residues long. V was clipped by 4 bases and J by 1 base, with 8 bases between them. The DNA of the CDR3 is TGTGCCAGCAGTTTTCGGGGGTCCTACGAGCAGTACTTC. Its translation: CASSFRGSYEQYF.

The chain links TRBV6-1 to TRBJ2-2, with D perhaps assigned TRBD1 or TRBD2 (6 bases each). The V and J ends lost 6 bases and 0 bases respectively, with 11 bases between them. The germline gives CDR1 MNHNS, CDR2 SASEGT. The length of the CDR3 is 15 residues. Here the CDR3 DNA reads TGTGCCAGCAGCAGGGGAGGATCGAACACCGGGGAGCTGTTTTTT. This translates into CASSRGGSNTGELFF.

This clone was seen just once. V gene TRBV15 combines with J gene TRBJ2-5; 8 bases line up with TRBD2. Trimming at V came to 3 bases and at J to 5 bases, leaving 8 bases not matched to a gene. The germline gives CDR1 LNHNV, CDR2 YYDKDF (reference sequence). This CDR3 has 15 amino acids. The DNA of the CDR3 is TGTGCCACCAGCAGGCCGGGGGGGGCAGAGGAGACCCAGTACTTC. Its protein product is CATSRPGGAEETQYF.